The 5 T cell receptor beta chains listed next were all sequenced from one sample in a study of cytomegalovirus exposure and HLA in healthy donors. TCRdb's table, derived via immunoSEQ multiplex PCR, lists solely in-frame clones and lacks some. This sample carries tens of thousands of clones, around 97% of them seen once, and the ten largest clones take 1.5% to 2%. Input material: PBMCs. These receptors were taken from a woman younger than 30 in good health and CMV-seropositive.

This chain joins TRBV10-1 and TRBJ2-1; TRBD1 agrees at 9 bases. Germline V gives CDR1 WNHNN, CDR2 SYGVQD (reference sequence). CDR3 length: 15 residues. The trim removed 0 bases at V and 8 bases at J, leaving 5 bases unmatched. The CDR3 nucleotides read TGCGCCAGCAGTGAGTCTCAGGGACAGGGCCATGAGCAGTTCTTC. Its protein is CASSESQGQGHEQFF.

The genes are TRBV15 and TRBJ1-5; D is uncertain. CDR3 size: 13 residues. The germline gives CDR1 LNHNV, CDR2 YYDKDF (reference sequence). Trimming pared 2 bases from V and 4 bases from J, leaving 6 bases between. The CDR3 DNA follows: TGTGCCACCAGCAGAAACTTTAATCAGCCCCAGCATTTT. The encoded protein is CATSRNFNQPQHF.

The V call is TRBV7-9, the J call TRBJ1-4; no reliable D call. This CDR3 has 15 residues. CDR1 and CDR2 from the germline V gene are SEHNR and FQNEAQ (reference sequence). The V end was cut by 1 base, the J end by 0 bases, with 6 bases between. The CDR3 sequence is CASSLGRATNEKLFF. CDR3 bases: TGTGCCAGCAGCTTAGGACGGGCAACTAATGAAAAACTGTTTTTT.

The chain joins TRBV10-2 to TRBJ2-6; TRBD2 aligns across 14 bases. The CDR3 contains 18 residues. CDR1 WSHSY and CDR2 SAAADI come from the germline V gene. V lost 7 bases to trimming and J lost 1 base; unmatched junction nucleotides: 6. CDR3 sequence: CASTGLAGAESGANVLTF. CDR3 coding DNA: TGCGCCAGCACGGGACTAGCGGGAGCTGAATCTGGGGCCAACGTCCTGACTTTC.

The chain has TRBV9 and TRBJ2-7; D possibly corresponds to TRBD2 (6 bases). Deletions cut 3 bases from V and 1 base from J, with 11 bases between. Germline V gene sequence: CDR1 SGDLS, CDR2 YYNGEE. The CDR3 has 14 amino acids. CDR3 protein: CASSAQSGSYEQYF. For the CDR3, the DNA is TGTGCCAGCAGCGCCCAAAGCGGGTCCTACGAGCAGTACTTC.